This T cell receptor (beta chain) was captured by sequencing in a study of T cells after yellow fever vaccination. This clonotype was seen repeatedly, ten times or more. The CDR3 runs to 14 residues. Trimming stripped 4 bases from V and 3 bases from J, with 12 bases between. Germline values: CDR1 LNHNV, CDR2 YYDKDF (reference sequence). For TCR, cDNA came from 5'RACE template switching, which added a universal primer site and UMIs. Using its own MiXCR run on the 5' RACE reads, TCRdb lists one record per CDR3 protein. Here the sample spans about 320,000 distinct CDR3 sequences, approximately 4.3% being singletons.

Sequencing used PBMCs, obtained 15 days after the yellow fever booster vaccination. This receptor was identified in a man younger than 30 who received the YFV17D yellow fever vaccine. This chain connects TRBV15 to TRBJ1-1; D is perhaps TRBD1 (6 bases). In DNA, the CDR3 is TGTGCCACCAGCAAGTCAGGGGCTTACACTGAAGCTTTCTTT. Translation gives CATSKSGAYTEAFF.